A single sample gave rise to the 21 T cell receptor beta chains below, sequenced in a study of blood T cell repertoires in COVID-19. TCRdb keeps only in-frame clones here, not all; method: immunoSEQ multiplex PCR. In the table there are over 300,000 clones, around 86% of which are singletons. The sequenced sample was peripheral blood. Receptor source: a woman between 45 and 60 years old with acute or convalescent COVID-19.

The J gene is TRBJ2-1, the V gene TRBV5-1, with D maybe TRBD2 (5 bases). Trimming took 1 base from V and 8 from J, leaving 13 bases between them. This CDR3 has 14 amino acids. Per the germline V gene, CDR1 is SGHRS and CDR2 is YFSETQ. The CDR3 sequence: CASSLIPSLDEQFF. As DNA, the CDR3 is TGCGCCAGCAGCTTGATTCCTAGCCTGGATGAGCAGTTCTTC.

The CDR3 region is CASSPAGTIGGIGVGNEQFF. The CDR3 nucleotides are TGCGCCAGCAGCCCCGCCGGGACAATAGGGGGCATAGGAGTGGGTAATGAGCAGTTCTTC. The chain employs TRBV4-3 and TRBJ2-1; TRBD1 matches at 7 bases. CDR3 length: 20 amino acids. The ends lost 4 bases at V and 7 bases at J; junction bases unmatched: 25. CDR1 is LGHNA, CDR2 YSLEER, per germline.

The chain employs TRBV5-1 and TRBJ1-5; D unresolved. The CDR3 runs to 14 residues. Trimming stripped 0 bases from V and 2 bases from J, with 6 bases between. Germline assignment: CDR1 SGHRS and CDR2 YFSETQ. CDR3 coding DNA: TGCGCCAGCAGCTTGGACGGGGGCAATCAGCCCCAGCATTTT. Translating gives CASSLDGGNQPQHF.

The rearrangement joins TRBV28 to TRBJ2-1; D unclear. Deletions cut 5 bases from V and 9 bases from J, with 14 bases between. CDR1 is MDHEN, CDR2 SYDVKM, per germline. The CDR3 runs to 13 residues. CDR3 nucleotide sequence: TGTGCCAGCAGTCCCCTCGCTCCGGGTGAGCAGTTCTTC. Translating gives CASSPLAPGEQFF.

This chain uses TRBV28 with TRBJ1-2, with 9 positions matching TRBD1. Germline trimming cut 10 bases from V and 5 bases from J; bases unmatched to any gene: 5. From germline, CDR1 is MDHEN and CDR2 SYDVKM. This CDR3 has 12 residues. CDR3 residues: CAILDRGYGYTF. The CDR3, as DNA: TGTGCCATACTAGACAGGGGGTATGGCTACACCTTC.

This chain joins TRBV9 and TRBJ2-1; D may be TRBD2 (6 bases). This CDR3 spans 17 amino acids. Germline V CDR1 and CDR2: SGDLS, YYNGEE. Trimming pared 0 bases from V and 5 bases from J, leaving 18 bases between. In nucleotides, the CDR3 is TGTGCCAGCAGCGTAGGGTCGGAGGGGAGATTGAACAATGAGCAGTTCTTC. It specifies CASSVGSEGRLNNEQFF.

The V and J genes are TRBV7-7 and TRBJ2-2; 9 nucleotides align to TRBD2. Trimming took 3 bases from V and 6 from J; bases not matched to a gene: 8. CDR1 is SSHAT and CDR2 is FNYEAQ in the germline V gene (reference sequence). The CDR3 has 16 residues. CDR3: CASSFLGREGPGELFF. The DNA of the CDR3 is TGTGCCAGCAGCTTCCTGGGGCGGGAGGGCCCCGGGGAGCTGTTTTTT. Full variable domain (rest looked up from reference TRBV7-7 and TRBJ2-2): GAGVSQSPRYKVTKRGQDVTLRCDPISSHATLYWYQQALGQGPEFLTYFNYEAQPDKSGLPSDRFSAERPEGSISTLTIQRTEQRDSAMYRCASSFLGREGPGELFFGEGSRLTVL.

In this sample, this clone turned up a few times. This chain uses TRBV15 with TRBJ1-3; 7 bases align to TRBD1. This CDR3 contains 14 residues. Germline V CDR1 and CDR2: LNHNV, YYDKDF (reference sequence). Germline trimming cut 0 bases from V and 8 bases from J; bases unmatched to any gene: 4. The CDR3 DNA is TGTGCCACCAGCAGAGAAAACAGGGGTCACACCATATATTTT. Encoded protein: CATSRENRGHTIYF.

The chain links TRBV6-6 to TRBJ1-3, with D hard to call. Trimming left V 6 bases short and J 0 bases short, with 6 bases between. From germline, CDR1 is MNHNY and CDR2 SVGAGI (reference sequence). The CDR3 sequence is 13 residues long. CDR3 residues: CASRLDSGNTIYF. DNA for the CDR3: TGTGCCAGCAGACTCGACTCTGGAAACACCATATATTTT.

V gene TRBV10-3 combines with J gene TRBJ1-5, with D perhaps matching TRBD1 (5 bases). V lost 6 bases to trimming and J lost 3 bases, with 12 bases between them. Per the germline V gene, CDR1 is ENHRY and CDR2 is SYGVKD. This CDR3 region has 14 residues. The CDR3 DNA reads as TGTGCCATCAGCGACGGGACTTTCAATCAGCCCCAGCATTTT. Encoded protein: CAISDGTFNQPQHF.

The chain's CDR3 is CAIRTGNTEAFF. The CDR3 region has the DNA TGTGCCATCAGGACAGGGAACACTGAAGCTTTCTTT. V usage is TRBV10-3 and J usage is TRBJ1-1, with D possibly matching TRBD1 (6 bases). V lost 6 bases to trimming and J lost 1 base, with 6 bases between them. CDR1 is ENHRY and CDR2 is SYGVKD in the germline V gene. The CDR3 is 12 residues long.

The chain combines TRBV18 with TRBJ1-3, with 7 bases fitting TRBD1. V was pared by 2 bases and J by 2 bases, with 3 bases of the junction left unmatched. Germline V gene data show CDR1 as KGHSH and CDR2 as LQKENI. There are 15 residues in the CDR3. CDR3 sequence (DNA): TGTGCCAGCTCACCAGGGACAGCCGCTGGAAACACCATATATTTT. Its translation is CASSPGTAAGNTIYF.

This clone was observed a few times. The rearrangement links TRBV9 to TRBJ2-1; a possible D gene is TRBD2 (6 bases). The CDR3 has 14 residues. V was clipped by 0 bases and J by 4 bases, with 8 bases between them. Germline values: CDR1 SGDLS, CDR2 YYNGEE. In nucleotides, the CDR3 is TGTGCCAGCAGCGTAGTAGGACTATACAATGAGCAGTTCTTC. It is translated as CASSVVGLYNEQFF.

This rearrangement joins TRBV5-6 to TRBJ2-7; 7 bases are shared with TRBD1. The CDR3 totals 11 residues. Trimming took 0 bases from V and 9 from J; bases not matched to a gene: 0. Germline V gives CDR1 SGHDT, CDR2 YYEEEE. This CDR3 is CASSLGTGQYF. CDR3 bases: TGTGCCAGCAGCTTGGGGACAGGGCAGTACTTC.

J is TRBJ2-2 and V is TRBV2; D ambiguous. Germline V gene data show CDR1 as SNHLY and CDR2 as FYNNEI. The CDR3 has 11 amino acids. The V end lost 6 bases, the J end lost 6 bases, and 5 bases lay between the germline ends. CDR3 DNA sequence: TGTGCCAGCAGCAGTGCCGGGGAGCTGTTTTTT. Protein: CASSSAGELFF.

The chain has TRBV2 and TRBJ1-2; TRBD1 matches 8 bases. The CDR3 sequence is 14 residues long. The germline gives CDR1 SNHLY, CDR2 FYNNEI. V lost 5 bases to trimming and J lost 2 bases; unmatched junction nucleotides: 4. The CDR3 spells CASSPGQGNYGYTF. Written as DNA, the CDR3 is TGTGCCAGCAGTCCCGGACAGGGCAACTATGGCTACACCTTC.

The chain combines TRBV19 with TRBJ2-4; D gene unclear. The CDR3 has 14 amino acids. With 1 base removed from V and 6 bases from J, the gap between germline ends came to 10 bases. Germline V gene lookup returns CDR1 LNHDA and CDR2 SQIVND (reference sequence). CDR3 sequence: CASSIAGSRNIQYF. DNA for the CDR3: TGTGCCAGTAGTATAGCGGGTTCCAGAAACATTCAGTACTTC.

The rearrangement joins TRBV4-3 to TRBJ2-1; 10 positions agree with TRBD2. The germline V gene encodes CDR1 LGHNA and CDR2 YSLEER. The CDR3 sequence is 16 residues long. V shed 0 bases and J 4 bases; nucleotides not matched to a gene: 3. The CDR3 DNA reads TGCGCCAGCAGCCAAGAGAGCGGGAGGGTGTACAATGAGCAGTTCTTC. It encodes CASSQESGRVYNEQFF.

This CDR3 reads CTSSPARTGDQPQHF. Written as DNA, the CDR3 is TGCACCAGCAGCCCCGCAAGGACAGGGGATCAGCCCCAGCATTTT. The chain recombines TRBV1 with TRBJ1-5; TRBD1, the D gene given by the table, was not confirmed from the DNA. TRBV1 is a pseudogene segment. The CDR3 length is 15 residues.

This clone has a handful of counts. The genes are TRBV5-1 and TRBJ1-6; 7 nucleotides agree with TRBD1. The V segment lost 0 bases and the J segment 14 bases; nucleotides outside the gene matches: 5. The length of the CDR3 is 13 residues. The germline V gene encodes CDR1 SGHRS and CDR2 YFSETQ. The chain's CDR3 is CASSLAGGWSLHF. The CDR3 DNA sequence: TGCGCCAGCAGCTTGGCAGGGGGTTGGTCCCTCCACTTT.

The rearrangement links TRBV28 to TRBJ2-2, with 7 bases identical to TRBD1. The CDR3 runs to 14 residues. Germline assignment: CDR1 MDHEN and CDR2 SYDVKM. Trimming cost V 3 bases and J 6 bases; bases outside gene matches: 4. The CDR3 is CASSFLQGAGELFF. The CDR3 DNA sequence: TGTGCCAGCAGTTTTCTTCAGGGGGCCGGGGAGCTGTTTTTT.